This TCR beta chain was sequenced for a study of CD8 T cells in Susac syndrome. With V trimmed by 5 bases and J by 10 bases, 10 bases remained unmatched. The CDR3 spans 14 residues. Per germline, CDR1 LNHDA and CDR2 SQIVND (reference sequence). RNA was extracted with the RNeasy kit, and a quantity of roughly 0.5 to 1 ug was reverse transcribed using random hexamers. Amplification of TCR beta CDR3 used immunoSEQ multiplex PCR across 54 Vbeta and 13 Jbeta. MiXCR was run by TCRdb on the immunoSEQ multiplex PCR reads, yielding one entry per CDR3 protein. Seen here are almost 450,000 distinct CDR3 sequences, 85% observed once, and the top ten hold about 0.12%. TCR beta sequencing covered blood CD8+ and CD4+ T cells. Treatment-naive patients with stable or active relapsing-remitting disease served as multiple sclerosis controls. The authors negatively isolated CD8+ and CD4+ T cells and FACS-enriched TEMRA cells.

The sample comprised CD8+ T cells from PBMCs. This sequence originates from a human donor with multiple sclerosis. The rearrangement joins TRBV19 to TRBJ2-1, with TRBD2 matching over 8 bases. This chain's CDR3 is CASSGGGLPGEQFF. Here the CDR3 DNA reads TGTGCCAGTAGTGGCGGGGGGCTCCCAGGGGAGCAGTTCTTC.